Sequencing of this TCR beta chain was carried out in a study of T cell changes during pregnancy in multiple sclerosis. This clone was seen only a few times. Repertoires were generated with immunoSEQ multiplex PCR, while TCRdb's copy carries only in-frame clones and drops some. The table lists fewer than 75,000 clones, roughly 91% of them singletons. This specimen was CD8+ T cells from peripheral blood mononuclear cells, taken before pregnancy. This TCR was sampled from a female donor with multiple sclerosis, enrolled in a pregnancy study.

The CDR3 DNA reads TGTGCCAGCAGTTTACTAGCGGGGAAGTACAATGAGCAGTTCTTC. Translation: CASSLLAGKYNEQFF. The chain couples TRBV27 to TRBJ2-1; 9 nucleotides match TRBD2. The CDR3 covers 15 residues. Germline V gene lookup returns CDR1 MNHEY and CDR2 SMNVEV (reference sequence). V lost 2 bases, J lost 4 bases, and 3 bases stayed unmatched.